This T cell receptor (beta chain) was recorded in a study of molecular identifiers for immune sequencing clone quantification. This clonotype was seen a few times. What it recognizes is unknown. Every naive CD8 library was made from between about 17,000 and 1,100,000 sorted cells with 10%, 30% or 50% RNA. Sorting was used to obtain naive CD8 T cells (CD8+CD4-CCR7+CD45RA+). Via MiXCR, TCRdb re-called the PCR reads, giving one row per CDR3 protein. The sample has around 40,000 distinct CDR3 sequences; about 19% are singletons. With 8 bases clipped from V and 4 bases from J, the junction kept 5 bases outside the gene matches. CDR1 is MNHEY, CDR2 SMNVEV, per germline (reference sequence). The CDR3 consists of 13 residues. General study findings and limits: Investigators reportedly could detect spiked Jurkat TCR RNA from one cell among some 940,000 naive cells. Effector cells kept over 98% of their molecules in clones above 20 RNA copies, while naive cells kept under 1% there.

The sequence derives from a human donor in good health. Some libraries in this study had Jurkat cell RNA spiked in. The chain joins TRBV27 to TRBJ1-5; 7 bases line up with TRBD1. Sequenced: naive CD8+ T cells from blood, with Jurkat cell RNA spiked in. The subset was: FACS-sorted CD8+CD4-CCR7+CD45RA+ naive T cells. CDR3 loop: CASAGQRNQPQHF. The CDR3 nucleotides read TGTGCCAGCGCGGGACAGAGGAATCAGCCCCAGCATTTT.